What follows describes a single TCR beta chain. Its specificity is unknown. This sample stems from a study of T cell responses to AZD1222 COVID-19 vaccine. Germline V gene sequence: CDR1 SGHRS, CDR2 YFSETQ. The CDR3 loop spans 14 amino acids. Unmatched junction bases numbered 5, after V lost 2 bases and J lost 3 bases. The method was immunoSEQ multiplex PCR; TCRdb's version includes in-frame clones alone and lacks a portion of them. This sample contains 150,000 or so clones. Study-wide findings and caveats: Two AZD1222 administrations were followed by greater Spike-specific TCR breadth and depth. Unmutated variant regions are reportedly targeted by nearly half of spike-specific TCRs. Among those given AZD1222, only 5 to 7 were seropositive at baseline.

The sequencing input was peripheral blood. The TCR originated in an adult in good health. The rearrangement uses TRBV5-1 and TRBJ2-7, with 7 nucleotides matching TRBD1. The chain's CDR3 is CASSLVGQNYEQYF. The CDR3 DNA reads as TGCGCCAGCAGCTTAGTGGGACAGAACTACGAGCAGTACTTC. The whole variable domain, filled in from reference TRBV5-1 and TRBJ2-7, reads KAGVTQTPRYLIKTRGQQVTLSCSPISGHRSVSWYQQTPGQGLQFLFEYFSETQRNKGNFPGRFSGRQFSNSRSEMNVSTLELGDSALYLCASSLVGQNYEQYFGPGTRLTVT.